These 26 T cell receptor beta chains were sequenced from one sample in a study of blood T cell repertoires in COVID-19 (dated by TCRdb to between 2020 and 2021). The method was the immunoSEQ multiplex PCR assay. The clones in this table, taken by TCRdb from immuneACCESS, are in-frame only. Not every clone is retained; where verified, under half of the shortfall comes from an unresolved V gene, and the cause of the rest is unknown. This sample gives fewer than 120,000 clones in total; approximately 90% of them show up just once. 4.8% of the sample comes from the top ten. The sample comprised peripheral blood. The receptor source for this set is a human donor in a cohort sampled during active COVID-19.

The count of this clone is one. This chain links TRBV7-9 with TRBJ2-1, with D unclear. V dropped 0 bases and J dropped 6 bases, with 15 bases sitting between them. This CDR3 contains 16 residues. In germline, CDR1 is SEHNR, CDR2 FQNEAQ (reference sequence). The CDR3 bases are TGTGCCAGCAGCTTAGCTGCGTTAGCCGATAGCAATGAGCAGTTCTTC. This gives the protein CASSLAALADSNEQFF.

The rearrangement uses TRBV7-2 and TRBJ2-3; 15 bases agree with TRBD2. Germline CDR1 is SGHTA and CDR2 is FQGNSA. The J segment lost 5 bases and the V segment lost 4 bases, leaving 4 bases of the junction unmatched. The CDR3 is 16 residues long. The CDR3 protein is CASSWTSGRAEDTQYF. CDR3 DNA: TGTGCCAGCAGCTGGACTAGCGGGAGGGCCGAAGATACGCAGTATTTT. The full variable domain, its missing parts supplied by reference TRBV7-2 and TRBJ2-3, is GAGVSQSPSNKVTEKGKDVELRCDPISGHTALYWYRQSLGQGLEFLIYFQGNSAPDKSGLPSDRFSAERTGGSVSTLTIQRTQQEDSAVYLCASSWTSGRAEDTQYFGPGTRLTVL.

The chain links TRBV12-3 or TRBV12-4 to TRBJ2-7; D uncertain. The CDR3 runs 11 residues. Between the trimmed V and J ends, which lost 3 bases and 3 bases, there was a span of 3 bases. The CDR3 spells CASSFSYEQYF. The DNA for the CDR3 is TGTGCCAGCAGTTTTAGCTACGAGCAGTACTTC.

The rearrangement uses TRBV2 and TRBJ2-1; D ambiguous. Germline-derived CDR1 and CDR2 are SNHLY and FYNNEI. This CDR3 is 13 amino acids long. Trimming left V 7 bases short and J 6 bases short, with 13 bases between. CDR3 amino acids: CASTLLPGNEQFF. DNA of the CDR3: TGTGCCAGCACTCTGCTACCGGGCAATGAGCAGTTCTTC.

The chain is built from TRBV6-5 and TRBJ2-2; 10 nucleotides line up with TRBD1. The V and J ends lost 8 bases and 2 bases, in that order; junction bases with no gene match: 5. The CDR3 has 15 amino acids. In germline, CDR1 is MNHEY, CDR2 SVGAGI. The CDR3 region is CASLRDRGNTGELFF. The DNA for the CDR3 is TGTGCCAGCCTACGGGACAGGGGTAACACCGGGGAGCTGTTTTTT.

The rearrangement links TRBV7-9 to TRBJ2-5; D is ambiguous. CDR3 size: 17 residues. Deletions cut 2 bases from V and 0 bases from J, with 16 bases between. CDR1 and CDR2 from the germline V gene are SEHNR and FQNEAQ (reference sequence). CDR3 sequence reads: CASSLNHILTYQETQYF. The DNA of the CDR3 is TGTGCCAGCAGCTTAAATCACATACTAACCTACCAAGAGACCCAGTACTTC.

This chain links TRBV19 with TRBJ2-7, with 9 positions matching TRBD1. Per germline, CDR1 LNHDA and CDR2 SQIVND (reference sequence). Unmatched junction bases numbered 10, after V lost 10 bases and J lost 6 bases. The CDR3 has 13 residues. The CDR3 sequence is CATPGQGGCEQYF. DNA of the CDR3: TGTGCCACTCCGGGACAGGGTGGATGCGAGCAGTACTTC.

This clone came up once. This rearrangement joins TRBV9 to TRBJ1-1, with D tentatively TRBD1 (6 bases). The CDR3 length is 17 residues. Trimming left V 0 bases short and J 1 base short, with 16 bases between. The germline V gene has CDR1 SGDLS and CDR2 YYNGEE. The CDR3 coding sequence is TGTGCCAGCAGCGTAGGCACAGGGTCCTGGAAGAACACTGAAGCTTTCTTT. Translated, it gives CASSVGTGSWKNTEAFF. The entire variable domain, with the rest obtained from reference TRBV9 and TRBJ1-1, is as follows: DSGVTQTPKHLITATGQRVTLRCSPRSGDLSVYWYQQSLDQGLQFLIQYYNGEERAKGNILERFSAQQFPDLHSELNLSSLELGDSALYFCASSVGTGSWKNTEAFFGQGTRLTVV.

The DNA of the CDR3 is TGTGCCAGCACATTCGGGGATTTGACTGAAGCTTTCTTT. As protein: CASTFGDLTEAFF. V usage is TRBV12-3 or TRBV12-4 and J usage is TRBJ1-1, with D unresolved. Trimming shortened V by 7 bases and J by 5 bases, and 14 bases separated the two germline ends. The CDR3 runs 13 residues.

V usage is TRBV28 and J usage is TRBJ1-2; 10 bases match TRBD1. Trimming at V came to 6 bases and at J to 8 bases, leaving 9 bases not matched to a gene. From germline, CDR1 is MDHEN and CDR2 SYDVKM. The CDR3 sequence is 14 residues long. CDR3 loop: CASRYSGQGGGYTF. CDR3 sequence (DNA): TGTGCCAGCAGATACTCCGGACAGGGGGGAGGCTACACCTTC.

V is TRBV5-1 and J is TRBJ2-7; 8 nucleotides align to TRBD1. Germline V gene sequence: CDR1 SGHRS, CDR2 YFSETQ. After removal of 4 bases from V and 0 bases from J, the junction contained 3 bases not matched to a gene. The CDR3 totals 14 residues. CDR3 in DNA: TGCGCCAGCAGCGCGGACAGGGCCTCCTACGAGCAGTACTTC. It encodes CASSADRASYEQYF.

This chain connects TRBV9 to TRBJ2-1; the match to TRBD2 covers 7 bases. The trim removed 0 bases at V and 8 bases at J, leaving 11 bases unmatched. The CDR3 sequence is 16 residues long. Germline-derived CDR1 and CDR2 are SGDLS and YYNGEE. This chain's CDR3 is CASSVDGASGIDEQFF. DNA of the CDR3: TGTGCCAGCAGCGTAGATGGGGCTAGCGGCATCGATGAGCAGTTCTTC. The full variable domain, completed using reference TRBV9 and TRBJ2-1, is DSGVTQTPKHLITATGQRVTLRCSPRSGDLSVYWYQQSLDQGLQFLIQYYNGEERAKGNILERFSAQQFPDLHSELNLSSLELGDSALYFCASSVDGASGIDEQFFGPGTRLTVL.

The chain is built from TRBV2 and TRBJ2-5; TRBD2 matches 8 bases. The CDR3 spans 12 residues. After removal of 11 bases from V and 4 bases from J, the junction contained 6 bases not matched to a gene. Germline CDR1 and CDR2: SNHLY and FYNNEI. The chain's CDR3 is CAGRGAPETQYF. The CDR3 DNA is TGTGCCGGGCGGGGGGCCCCAGAGACCCAGTACTTC.

The chain joins TRBV2 to TRBJ1-1; D call uncertain. V lost 0 bases and J 0 bases, leaving 8 bases between the germline ends. Germline CDR1 is SNHLY and CDR2 is FYNNEI. The CDR3 loop spans 15 amino acids. The CDR3 nucleotides read TGTGCCAGCAGTGAAGCGCCGCGAATGAACACTGAAGCTTTCTTT. It codes for CASSEAPRMNTEAFF.

V usage is TRBV28 and J usage is TRBJ2-1; 7 bases are shared with TRBD2. CDR3 length: 16 residues. Looked up from germline, CDR1 is MDHEN and CDR2 is SYDVKM. V gave up 5 bases and J gave up 5 bases; unmatched junction bases: 12. CDR3 nucleotides: TGTGCCAGCAGTCGGATCGGCGGGAGACCGCACAATGAGCAGTTCTTC. Its protein product is CASSRIGGRPHNEQFF.

The chain links TRBV6-5 to TRBJ1-5; TRBD1 is a possible D gene (6 bases). Germline-derived CDR1 and CDR2 are MNHEY and SVGAGI. V lost 6 bases and J 6 bases, leaving 18 bases between the germline ends. The CDR3 sequence is 15 residues long. The CDR3 loop reads CASSLGGRGRQPQHF. CDR3 nucleotides: TGTGCCAGCAGCCTCGGGGGGCGTGGACGTCAGCCCCAGCATTTT.

The chain combines TRBV6-6 with TRBJ1-4; 11 nucleotides match TRBD1. The germline gives CDR1 MNHNY, CDR2 SVGAGI (reference sequence). Trimming cost V 6 bases and J 3 bases; bases outside gene matches: 6. CDR3 length equals 16 residues. Here the CDR3 reads CASRGQGEPANEKLFF. Written as DNA, the CDR3 is TGTGCCAGCAGGGGACAGGGGGAACCGGCTAATGAAAAACTGTTTTTT.

The chain employs TRBV7-8 and TRBJ2-4, with D possibly being TRBD2 (5 bases). V was clipped by 5 bases and J by 0 bases, with 8 bases between them. Germline assignment: CDR1 SGHVS and CDR2 FQNEAQ. This CDR3 is built from 14 residues. The CDR3 nucleotides are TGTGCCAGCAGCCAGAGGGTAGCCAAAAACATTCAGTACTTC. As protein: CASSQRVAKNIQYF.

CDR3 sequence reads: CASSLNGQGNEQFF. The CDR3 DNA reads as TGTGCCAGCAGCTTAAACGGACAGGGGAATGAGCAGTTCTTC. This rearrangement joins TRBV7-2 to TRBJ2-1, with TRBD1 identical over 9 bases. Germline V gives CDR1 SGHTA, CDR2 FQGNSA. The CDR3 consists of 14 residues. The trim removed 2 bases at V and 7 bases at J, leaving 3 bases unmatched.

The J gene is TRBJ1-3, the V gene TRBV28; D possibly corresponds to TRBD1 (6 bases). There are 14 residues in the CDR3. Trimming removed 5 bases from V and 2 bases from J, with 10 bases in between. Germline V lookup: CDR1 MDHEN, CDR2 SYDVKM. The CDR3 nucleotides are TGTGCCAGCAGTACCAGGGGAACTGGAAACACCATATATTTT. It is translated as CASSTRGTGNTIYF. The entire variable domain, with the rest obtained from reference TRBV28 and TRBJ1-3, is as follows: DVKVTQSSRYLVKRTGEKVFLECVQDMDHENMFWYRQDPGLGLRLIYFSYDVKMKEKGDIPEGYSVSREKKERFSLILESASTNQTSMYLCASSTRGTGNTIYFGEGSWLTVV.

The gene calls are TRBV29-1 and TRBJ1-4, with D possibly TRBD1 on 6 matching bases. V lost 5 bases, J lost 8 bases, and 21 bases lay in between. This CDR3 contains 15 residues. Per the germline V gene, CDR1 is SQVTM and CDR2 is ANQGSEA. The CDR3 nucleotides are TGCAGCGTTCGGCAGGGGTCGGTTGGTGGGGAAAAACTGTTTTTT. Encoded protein: CSVRQGSVGGEKLFF.

The rearrangement uses TRBV2 and TRBJ1-2; possibly TRBD1 for D (5 bases). Germline CDR1 and CDR2: SNHLY and FYNNEI. V was shortened by 9 bases and J by 4 bases, with 18 bases between the two germline ends. The CDR3 runs 14 residues. CDR3 region: CASQLIGGVYGYTF. The CDR3 DNA sequence: TGTGCCAGTCAGTTGATAGGAGGGGTCTATGGCTACACCTTC.

This clone has only one observation. The genes are TRBV28 and TRBJ1-2, with TRBD1 matching over 10 bases. The CDR3 runs 14 residues. CDR1 MDHEN and CDR2 SYDVKM come from the germline V gene. With 5 bases clipped from V and 7 bases from J, the junction kept 7 bases outside the gene matches. CDR3 bases: TGTGCCAGCAGTAATAGACAGGGGGCGCTTGGCTACACCTTC. This encodes CASSNRQGALGYTF.

The genes are TRBV3-1 (or the pseudogene TRBV3-2) and TRBJ2-4, with TRBD1 identical over 8 bases. CDR1 is LGHDT and CDR2 is YNNKEL in the germline V gene (reference sequence). The trim removed 2 bases at V and 6 bases at J, leaving 9 bases unmatched. There are 16 residues in the CDR3. DNA for the CDR3: TGTGCCAGCAGCCAAACCGACAGGGGAAGGGGAAACATTCAGTACTTC. This codes for CASSQTDRGRGNIQYF.

The chain combines TRBV27 with TRBJ1-2; the match to TRBD1 covers 8 bases. The CDR3 spans 15 residues. CDR1 and CDR2 from the germline V gene are MNHEY and SMNVEV (reference sequence). The trim removed 5 bases at V and 4 bases at J, leaving 9 bases unmatched. In DNA, the CDR3 is TGTGCCAGCAGTCCCCGACAGGGGATCATCTATGGCTACACCTTC. Residues: CASSPRQGIIYGYTF.

This sequence joins TRBV5-1 and TRBJ1-2, with TRBD1 as a possible D gene (5 bases). Deletions cut 0 bases from V and 6 bases from J, with 15 bases between. This CDR3 comprises 15 residues. The germline V gene encodes CDR1 SGHRS and CDR2 YFSETQ. CDR3 loop: CASSLVSGSTHGYTF. The CDR3 DNA is TGCGCCAGCAGCTTGGTGTCAGGGTCGACCCATGGCTACACCTTC.